Listed below are T cell receptor beta chains from one sample, sequenced in a study of beta chain features in type 1 diabetes. Sequencing was performed with immunoSEQ multiplex PCR; in TCRdb, only in-frame clones are kept and a portion is missing. The repertoire holds 430,000 or so clones, with over 10% as singletons. Sequencing was done on a sample of naive CD4+ T cells from blood. The receptors here all came from a woman under 30 in good health. CDR3s include the opening cysteine and the closing phenylalanine or tryptophan. The order of the fields is J gene, clone size, D gene, V gene, CDR3 protein, CDR3 DNA. The D gene is left open where the match is weak. Not every row has a clone size; where given, it reads once, few, many or a size class.

TRBJ2-5	NA	NA	TRBV7-6	CASSLRPQPLGTQYF	TGTGCCAGCAGCCTCCGGCCCCAGCCCCTAGGGACCCAGTACTTC
TRBJ1-1	few	NA	TRBV29-1	CSVAGLYNTEAFF	TGCAGCGTTGCTGGGCTTTATAACACTGAAGCTTTCTTT
TRBJ1-4	NA	NA	TRBV4-2	CASKARGGRKLFF	TGTGCCAGCAAGGCTCGTGGGGGAAGAAAACTGTTTTTT
TRBJ2-1	few	NA	TRBV9	CASSVVGQNNEQFF	TGTGCCAGCAGCGTAGTGGGACAAAACAATGAGCAGTTCTTC
TRBJ1-1	NA	NA	TRBV6-6	CASNTPGQLNTEAFF	TGTGCCAGCAACACGCCCGGACAGTTGAACACTGAAGCTTTCTTT
TRBJ2-1	NA	NA	TRBV2	CATAVVIGNYNEQFF	TGTGCCACAGCAGTGGTAATAGGGAACTACAATGAGCAGTTCTTC
TRBJ2-1	few	NA	TRBV28	CASSLYLGGYNEQFF	TGTGCCAGCAGTTTATACCTAGGGGGGTACAATGAGCAGTTCTTC
TRBJ1-4	NA	NA	TRBV5-1	CASVGRINEKLFF	TGCGCCAGTGTTGGACGGATTAATGAAAAACTGTTTTTT
TRBJ2-7	NA	NA	TRBV6-6	CASSDFPYEQYF	TGTGCCAGCAGTGATTTTCCCTACGAGCAGTACTTC
TRBJ1-1	once	NA	TRBV2	CARGKRRNTEAFF	TGTGCCAGGGGGAAGCGGAGGAACACTGAAGCTTTCTTT
TRBJ2-3	few	NA	TRBV9	CASSVQSGEDTQYF	TGTGCCAGCAGCGTACAGTCGGGGGAGGATACGCAGTATTTT
TRBJ2-1	NA	NA	TRBV7-9	CASSLAVTTLNRNEQFF	TGTGCCAGCAGCTTAGCTGTCACTACCCTAAATAGAAATGAGCAGTTCTTC
TRBJ1-6	NA	NA	TRBV14	CASSHRNSPLHF	TGTGCCAGCAGCCACAGGAATTCACCCCTCCACTTT
TRBJ2-7	many	TRBD2	TRBV29-1	CSVEDPLAGGYEQYF	TGCAGCGTTGAAGATCCACTAGCGGGAGGATACGAGCAGTACTTC
TRBJ2-5	few	NA	TRBV11-2	CASSLGQGGTQYF	TGTGCCAGCAGCTTAGGACAGGGAGGGACCCAGTACTTC
TRBJ2-1	NA	TRBD2	TRBV9	CASSSLLFGGAVNEQFF	TGTGCCAGCAGCTCCCTCCTTTTCGGGGGGGCCGTAAATGAGCAGTTCTTC
TRBJ1-5	NA	NA	TRBV28	CASSLPQGNQPQHF	TGTGCCAGCAGTTTGCCCCAGGGGAATCAGCCCCAGCATTTT
TRBJ2-2	NA	NA	TRBV4-3	CASSQEPQPNPGELFF	TGCGCCAGCAGCCAAGAACCGCAACCGAATCCCGGGGAGCTGTTTTTT
TRBJ2-7	NA	NA	TRBV25-1	CASAGQREQYF	TGTGCCAGCGCCGGACAGCGAGAGCAGTACTTC
TRBJ1-5	few	TRBD1	TRBV7-6	CASSPSQGERFYSNQPQHF	TGTGCCAGCAGCCCCTCGCAGGGGGAAAGATTTTATAGCAATCAGCCCCAGCATTTT
TRBJ2-3	few	NA	TRBV4-2	CASSQDPGRISTDTQYF	TGTGCCAGCAGCCAAGATCCCGGACGGATAAGCACAGATACGCAGTATTTT
TRBJ2-1	NA	NA	TRBV18	CASSPIVGEQFF	TGTGCCAGCTCACCAATTGTGGGAGAGCAGTTCTTC
TRBJ1-6	NA	NA	TRBV9	CASSVGVRRGSSSPLHF	TGTGCCAGCAGCGTAGGGGTCCGGCGGGGTTCGAGTTCACCCCTCCACTTT
TRBJ2-3	NA	NA	TRBV7-3	CASSSGRGTQYF	TGTGCCAGCAGCTCCGGGCGGGGTACGCAGTATTTT
TRBJ2-1	NA	TRBD2	TRBV4-2	CASSHGLAGPGEQFF	TGTGCCAGCAGCCACGGTCTAGCGGGGCCGGGTGAGCAGTTCTTC
TRBJ1-2	once	NA	TRBV2	CASSEQLGSAYGYTF	TGTGCCAGCAGTGAACAGCTAGGGAGCGCGTATGGCTACACCTTC
TRBJ1-1	NA	TRBD1	TRBV5-1	CASSSWTGIGTEAFF	TGCGCCAGCAGCTCTTGGACAGGGATTGGGACTGAAGCTTTCTTT
TRBJ2-4	NA	TRBD1	TRBV4-3	CASRKNLGQGLENIQYF	TGCGCCAGCAGAAAGAACTTGGGACAGGGGCTTGAAAACATTCAGTACTTC